The clone carrying this TCR beta chain appeared many times. Its target is unknown. This sample stems from a study of T cells in Graves' hyperthyroidism and ophthalmopathy. Study-wide points: A model using 13 V-J features told ophthalmopathy apart from stable hyperthyroidism.

Uncontrolled infection, other autoimmune disease, pregnancy and lactation each barred patients from inclusion. Using more than 8 ml of fresh peripheral blood, PBMCs were prepared. Germline assignment: CDR1 SGHDN and CDR2 FVKESK. This CDR3 region has 17 residues. Trimming removed 1 base at V and 0 bases at J, with 13 bases between. From RNA transcripts, TCR beta CDR3 regions were amplified. Researchers ran a first-round RT-PCR on the TCR CDR3 using the HTBI primer set. From the multiplex PCR reads, TCRdb called clonotypes with MiXCR, one entry per CDR3 protein. The sample has around 450,000 distinct CDR3 sequences, 15% to 18% seen once.

Sample: blood. The sequence came from a woman younger than 35 with Graves' hyperthyroidism. The rearrangement joins TRBV14 to TRBJ2-1, with a tentative D call TRBD1 (5 bases). In DNA, the CDR3 is TGTGCCAGCAGCCAAGCCCATGGGGCGAGCTCCTACAATGAGCAGTTCTTC. Residues: CASSQAHGASSYNEQFF. The entire variable domain, with the rest obtained from reference TRBV14 and TRBJ2-1, is as follows: EAGVTQFPSHSVIEKGQTVTLRCDPISGHDNLYWYRRVMGKEIKFLLHFVKESKQDESGMPNNRFLAERTGGTYSTLKVQPAELEDSGVYFCASSQAHGASSYNEQFFGPGTRLTVL.